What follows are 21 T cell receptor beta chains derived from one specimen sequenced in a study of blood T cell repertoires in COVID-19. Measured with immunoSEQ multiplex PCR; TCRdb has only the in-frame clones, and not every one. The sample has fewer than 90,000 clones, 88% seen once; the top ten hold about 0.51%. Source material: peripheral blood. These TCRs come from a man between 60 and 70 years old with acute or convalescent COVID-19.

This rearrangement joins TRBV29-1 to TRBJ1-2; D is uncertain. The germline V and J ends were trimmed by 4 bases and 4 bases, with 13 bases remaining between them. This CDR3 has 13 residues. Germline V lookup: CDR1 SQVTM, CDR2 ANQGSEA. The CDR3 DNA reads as TGCAGCGTTGTAGGCAACACTATCTATGGCTACACCTTC. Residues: CSVVGNTIYGYTF.

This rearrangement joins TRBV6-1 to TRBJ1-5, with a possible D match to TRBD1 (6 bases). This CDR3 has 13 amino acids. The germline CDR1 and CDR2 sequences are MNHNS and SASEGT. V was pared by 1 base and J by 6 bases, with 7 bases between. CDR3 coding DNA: TGTGCCAGCAGTGAAGGGACAGCTCAGCCCCAGCATTTT. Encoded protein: CASSEGTAQPQHF.

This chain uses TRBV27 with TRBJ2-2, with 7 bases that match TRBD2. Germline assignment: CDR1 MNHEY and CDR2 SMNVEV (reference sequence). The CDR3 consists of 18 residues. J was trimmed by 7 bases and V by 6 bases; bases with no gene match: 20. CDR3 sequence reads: CASRDNQGLFQVGGELFF. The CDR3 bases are TGTGCCAGCAGAGATAATCAGGGACTATTTCAGGTCGGCGGGGAGCTGTTTTTT.

Here the CDR3 DNA reads TGTGCCAGCTCACCAATCACAGGGGGCACCGAGCAGTACTTC. This gives the protein CASSPITGGTEQYF. The chain has TRBV18 and TRBJ2-7; 9 bases are a match to TRBD1. V was pared by 2 bases and J by 6 bases, with 5 bases of the junction left unmatched. The CDR3 is 14 amino acids. Germline V lookup: CDR1 KGHSH, CDR2 LQKENI.

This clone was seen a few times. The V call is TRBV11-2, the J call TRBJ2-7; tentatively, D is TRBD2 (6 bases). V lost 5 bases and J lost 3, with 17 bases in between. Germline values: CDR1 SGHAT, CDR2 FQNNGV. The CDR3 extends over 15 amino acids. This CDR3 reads CASSPWGENGYEQYF. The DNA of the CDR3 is TGTGCCAGCAGCCCCTGGGGGGAAAACGGCTACGAGCAGTACTTC.

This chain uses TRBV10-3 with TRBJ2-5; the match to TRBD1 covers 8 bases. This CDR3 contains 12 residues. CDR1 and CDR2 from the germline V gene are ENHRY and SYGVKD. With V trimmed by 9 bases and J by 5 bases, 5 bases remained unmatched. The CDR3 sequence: CAIGRQGETQYF. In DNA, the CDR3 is TGTGCCATTGGGCGACAGGGGGAGACCCAGTACTTC.

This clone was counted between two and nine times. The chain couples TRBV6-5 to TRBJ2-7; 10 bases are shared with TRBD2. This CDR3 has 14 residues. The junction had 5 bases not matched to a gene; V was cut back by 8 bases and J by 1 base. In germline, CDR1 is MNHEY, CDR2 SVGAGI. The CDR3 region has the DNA TGTGCCAGCCATGGACTAGCGGAGTCCTACGAGCAGTACTTC. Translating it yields CASHGLAESYEQYF.

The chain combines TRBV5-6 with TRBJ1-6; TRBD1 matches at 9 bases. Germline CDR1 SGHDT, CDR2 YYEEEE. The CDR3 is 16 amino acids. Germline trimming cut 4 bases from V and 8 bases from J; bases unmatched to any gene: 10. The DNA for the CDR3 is TGTGCCAGCAGCCTTTACCCGGGACAGGGCGATTCACCCCTCCACTTT. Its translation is CASSLYPGQGDSPLHF.

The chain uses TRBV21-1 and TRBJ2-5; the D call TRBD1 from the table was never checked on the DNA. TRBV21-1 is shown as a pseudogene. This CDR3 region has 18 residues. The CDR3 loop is CASINRDPTVTLQETQYF. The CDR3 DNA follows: TGTGCCAGCATCAACAGGGATCCGACAGTCACTCTCCAAGAGACCCAGTACTTC.

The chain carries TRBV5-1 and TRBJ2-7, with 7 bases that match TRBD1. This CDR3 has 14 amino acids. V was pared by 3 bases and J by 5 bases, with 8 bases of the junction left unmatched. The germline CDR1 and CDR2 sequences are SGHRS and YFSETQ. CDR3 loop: CASSYQGVGDEQYF. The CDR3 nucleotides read TGCGCCAGCAGCTATCAGGGGGTTGGGGACGAGCAGTACTTC.

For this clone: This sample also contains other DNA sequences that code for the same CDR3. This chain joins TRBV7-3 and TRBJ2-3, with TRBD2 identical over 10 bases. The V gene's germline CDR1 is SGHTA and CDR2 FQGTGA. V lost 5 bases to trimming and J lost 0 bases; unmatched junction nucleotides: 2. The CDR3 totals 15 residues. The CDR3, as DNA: TGTGCCAGCAGCCAAGCGGGGGGGAGCACAGATACGCAGTATTTT. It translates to CASSQAGGSTDTQYF.

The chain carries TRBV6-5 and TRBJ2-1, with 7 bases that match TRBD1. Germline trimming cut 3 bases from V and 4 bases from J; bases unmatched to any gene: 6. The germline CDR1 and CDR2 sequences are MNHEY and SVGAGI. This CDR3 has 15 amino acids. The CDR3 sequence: CASSYDRDVYNEQFF. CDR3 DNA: TGTGCCAGCAGTTATGACAGGGATGTTTACAATGAGCAGTTCTTC.

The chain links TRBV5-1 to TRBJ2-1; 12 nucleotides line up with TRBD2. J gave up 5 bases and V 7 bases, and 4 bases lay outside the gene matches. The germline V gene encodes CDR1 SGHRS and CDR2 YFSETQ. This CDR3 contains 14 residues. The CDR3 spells CASGRLAGDNEQFF. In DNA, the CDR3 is TGCGCCAGCGGAAGACTAGCGGGGGACAATGAGCAGTTCTTC.

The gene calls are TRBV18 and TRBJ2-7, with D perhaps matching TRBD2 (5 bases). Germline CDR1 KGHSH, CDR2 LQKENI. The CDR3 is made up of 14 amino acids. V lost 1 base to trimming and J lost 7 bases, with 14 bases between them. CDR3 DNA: TGTGCCAGCTCACCACAGGGAGTGGTGGCGGAGCAGTACTTC. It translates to CASSPQGVVAEQYF.

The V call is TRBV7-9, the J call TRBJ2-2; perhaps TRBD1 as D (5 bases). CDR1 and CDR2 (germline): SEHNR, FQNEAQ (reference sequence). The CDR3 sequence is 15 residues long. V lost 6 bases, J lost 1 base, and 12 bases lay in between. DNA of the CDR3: TGTGCCAGCAGAAACAGGCTGGGGAACACCGGGGAGCTGTTTTTT. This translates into CASRNRLGNTGELFF.

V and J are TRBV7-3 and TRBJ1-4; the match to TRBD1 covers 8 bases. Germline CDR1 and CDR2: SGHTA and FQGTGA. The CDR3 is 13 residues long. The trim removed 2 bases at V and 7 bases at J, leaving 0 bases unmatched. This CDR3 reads CASSLGTGEKLFF. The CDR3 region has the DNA TGTGCCAGCAGCTTAGGGACAGGTGAAAAACTGTTTTTT.

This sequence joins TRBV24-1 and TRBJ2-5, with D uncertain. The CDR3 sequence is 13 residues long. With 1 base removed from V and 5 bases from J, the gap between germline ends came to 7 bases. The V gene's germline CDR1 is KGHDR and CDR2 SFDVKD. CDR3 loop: CATSDLDGETQYF. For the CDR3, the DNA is TGTGCCACCAGTGATTTAGACGGGGAGACCCAGTACTTC.

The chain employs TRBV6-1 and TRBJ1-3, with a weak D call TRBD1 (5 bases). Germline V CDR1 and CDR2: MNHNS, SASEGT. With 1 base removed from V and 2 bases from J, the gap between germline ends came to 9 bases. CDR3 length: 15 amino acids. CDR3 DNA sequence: TGTGCCAGCAGTGAAGGGGCAGGGCCTGGAAACACCATATATTTT. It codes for CASSEGAGPGNTIYF.

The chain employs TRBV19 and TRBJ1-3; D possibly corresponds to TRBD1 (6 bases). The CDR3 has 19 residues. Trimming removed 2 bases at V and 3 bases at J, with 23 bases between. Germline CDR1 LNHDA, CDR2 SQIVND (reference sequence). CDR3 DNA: TGTGCCAGTAGTATAACCGCCCGGGGGGCCCCTCTTGGTGGAAACACCATATATTTT. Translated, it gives CASSITARGAPLGGNTIYF.

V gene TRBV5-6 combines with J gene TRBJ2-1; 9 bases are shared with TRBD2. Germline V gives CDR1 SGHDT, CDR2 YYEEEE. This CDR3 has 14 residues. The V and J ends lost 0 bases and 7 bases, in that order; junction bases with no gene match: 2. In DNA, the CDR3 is TGTGCCAGCAGCTTGGGCGGGAGGGATAATGAGCAGTTCTTC. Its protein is CASSLGGRDNEQFF.

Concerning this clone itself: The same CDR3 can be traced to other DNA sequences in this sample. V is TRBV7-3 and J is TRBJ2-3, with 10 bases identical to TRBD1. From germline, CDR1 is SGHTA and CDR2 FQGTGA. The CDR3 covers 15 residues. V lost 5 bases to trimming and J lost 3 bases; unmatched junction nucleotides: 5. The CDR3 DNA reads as TGTGCCAGCAGCCTCGACAGGGGGCTGACAGATACGCAGTATTTT. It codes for CASSLDRGLTDTQYF.